The 5 T cell receptor beta chains below all came from one sample that was sequenced in a study of blood T cell repertoires in COVID-19. Using immunoSEQ multiplex PCR, the repertoire was profiled, and TCRdb retains in-frame clones only, with some absent. The repertoire holds 190,000 or so clones, with about 88% as singletons. The sample was peripheral blood. Receptor source: a woman aged 30 to 39 with active or convalescent COVID-19.

The chain employs TRBV7-2 and TRBJ1-2, with 7 positions matching TRBD1. V was pared by 1 base and J by 7 bases, with 6 bases of the junction left unmatched. The CDR3 totals 14 residues. Germline CDR1 reads SGHTA; CDR2 reads FQGNSA. CDR3 protein: CASSLGWTGFGYTF. The CDR3 nucleotides read TGTGCCAGCAGCTTAGGGTGGACAGGATTTGGCTACACCTTC.

V and J are TRBV14 and TRBJ2-7; D is unresolved. Trimming took 0 bases from V and 9 from J, leaving 15 bases between them. The CDR3 loop spans 14 amino acids. Germline V CDR1 and CDR2: SGHDN, FVKESK. CDR3 sequence: CASSQESQALGQYF. CDR3 in DNA: TGTGCCAGCAGCCAAGAGTCCCAGGCCCTCGGGCAGTACTTC.

The V and J genes are TRBV2 and TRBJ1-1; 10 bases map to TRBD1. CDR3 size: 14 residues. CDR1 and CDR2 from the germline V gene are SNHLY and FYNNEI. With 11 bases clipped from V and 5 bases from J, the junction kept 11 bases outside the gene matches. The CDR3 reads CAVHGDRGWTEAFF. DNA for the CDR3: TGTGCCGTCCATGGGGACAGGGGATGGACTGAAGCTTTCTTT. The full variable domain, completed using reference TRBV2 and TRBJ1-1, is EPEVTQTPSHQVTQMGQEVILRCVPISNHLYFYWYRQILGQKVEFLVSFYNNEISEKSEIFDDQFSVERPDGSNFTLKIRSTKLEDSAMYFCAVHGDRGWTEAFFGQGTRLTVV.

J is TRBJ1-2 and V is TRBV3-1 (or the pseudogene TRBV3-2); D ambiguous. The germline gives CDR1 LGHDT, CDR2 YNNKEL (reference sequence). This CDR3 contains 14 residues. Trimming removed 0 bases from V and 3 bases from J, with 8 bases in between. CDR3 sequence (DNA): TGTGCCAGCAGCCAAGATTTGCGGCACTATGGCTACACCTTC. This translates into CASSQDLRHYGYTF.

J is TRBJ1-2 and V is TRBV19; D is perhaps TRBD1 (5 bases). Looked up from germline, CDR1 is LNHDA and CDR2 is SQIVND (reference sequence). The CDR3 is made up of 12 amino acids. The V gene lost 4 bases and the J gene lost 2 bases, with 5 bases spanning the gap. DNA of the CDR3: TGTGCCAGTAGTAAGGGGAACTATGGCTACACCTTC. This sequence encodes CASSKGNYGYTF.